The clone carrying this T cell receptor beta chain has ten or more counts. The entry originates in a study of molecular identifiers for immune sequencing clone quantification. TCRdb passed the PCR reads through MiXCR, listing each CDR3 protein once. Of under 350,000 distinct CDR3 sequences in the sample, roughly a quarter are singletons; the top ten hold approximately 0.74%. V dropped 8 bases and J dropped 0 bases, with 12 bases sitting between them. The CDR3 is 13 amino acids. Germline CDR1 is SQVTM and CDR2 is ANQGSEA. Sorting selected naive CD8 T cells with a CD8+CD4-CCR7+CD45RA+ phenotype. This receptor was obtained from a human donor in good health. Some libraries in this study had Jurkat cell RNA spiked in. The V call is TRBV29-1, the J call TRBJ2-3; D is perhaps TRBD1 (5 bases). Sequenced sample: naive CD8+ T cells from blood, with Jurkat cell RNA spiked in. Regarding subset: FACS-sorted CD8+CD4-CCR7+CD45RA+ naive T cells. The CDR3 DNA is TGCAGCATAGCAACAGGTAGCACAGATACGCAGTATTTT. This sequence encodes CSIATGSTDTQYF.